Each of the 4 T cell receptor beta chains below was sequenced from the same sample in a study of blood T cells in healthy people across ages. The second PCR ran roughly 6 to 11 cycles with a sample-barcoded 5' primer and J-beta primers. TCRdb re-called the 5' RACE reads with MiXCR, one entry per CDR3 protein. The profile shows about 1.5 million distinct CDR3 sequences, 42% of them singletons. The sequenced material came from blood. The source of these receptors is a woman aged 18-29 years in good health.

This clonotype was detected only a few times. The rearrangement uses TRBV20-1 and TRBJ2-4; the D is unclear. Germline V gene sequence: CDR1 DFQATT, CDR2 SNEGSKA (reference sequence). The length of the CDR3 is 18 residues. Trimming removed 1 base at V and 5 bases at J, with 24 bases between. The CDR3 DNA sequence: TGCAGTGCTAGAGTCAAGGATTGGTATAGGCCTCCGGAAAACATTCAGTACTTC. Encoded protein: CSARVKDWYRPPENIQYF.

This clonotype was counted between two and nine times. CDR3 protein: CASSASGHAPYGYTF. Written as DNA, the CDR3 is TGTGCCAGCAGTGCCTCGGGACATGCCCCCTATGGCTACACCTTC. V is TRBV12-3 or TRBV12-4 and J is TRBJ1-2, with D maybe TRBD1 (6 bases). The CDR3 covers 15 residues. Deletions cut 5 bases from V and 4 bases from J, with 17 bases between.

This chain uses TRBV10-3 with TRBJ2-2; D may be TRBD1 or TRBD2 (5 bases each). The CDR3 has 17 residues. Between the trimmed V and J ends, which lost 4 bases and 0 bases, there was a span of 15 bases. Germline assignment: CDR1 ENHRY and CDR2 SYGVKD. The DNA of the CDR3 is TGTGCCATCAGTGGCGGGCTCGGGGCCCCGAACACCGGGGAGCTGTTTTTT. Encoded protein: CAISGGLGAPNTGELFF.

The genes are TRBV7-6 and TRBJ2-3, with 12 bases matching TRBD2. The CDR3 loop spans 17 amino acids. V dropped 4 bases and J dropped 6; count of bases not matched to a gene: 11. Looked up from germline, CDR1 is SGHVS and CDR2 is FNYEAQ. CDR3 sequence reads: CASSSGLAGTRKDTQYF. The CDR3 nucleotides are TGTGCCAGCAGCTCTGGACTAGCGGGAACAAGGAAGGATACGCAGTATTTT.